Below are 11 T cell receptor beta chains sequenced from a single sample in a study of OX40 agonist ivuxolimab in advanced cancers. Produced via immunoSEQ multiplex PCR; TCRdb's table is partial and in-frame only. Counted here are over 25,000 clones, less than 80% occurring once; the ten biggest clones make up about 31%. Source: CD4+ or CD8+ T cells sorted from blood, taken in a trial of the OX40 agonist ivuxolimab. The source is an adult with an advanced solid tumor such as melanoma, head and neck, liver or kidney cancer.

The J gene is TRBJ2-7, the V gene TRBV5-6; D unclear. Trimming took 2 bases from V and 0 from J, leaving 6 bases between them. Germline CDR1 and CDR2: SGHDT and YYEEEE. The CDR3 runs to 13 residues. The chain's CDR3 is CASSFFASYEQYF. DNA for the CDR3: TGTGCCAGCAGCTTTTTTGCCTCCTACGAGCAGTACTTC.

The chain carries TRBV21-1 and TRBJ2-1. TRBV21-1 is listed as a pseudogene. This CDR3 is 10 amino acids long. DNA of the CDR3: TGTGCCAGCAGCCCCACCGTTCGGTTCTTC. It encodes CASSPTVRFF.

This clone was seen a few times. The rearrangement links TRBV30 to TRBJ2-3; D might be TRBD1 (6 bases). The V end lost 0 bases, the J end lost 2 bases, and 12 bases lay between the germline ends. This CDR3 region has 15 residues. Looked up from germline, CDR1 is GTSNPN and CDR2 is SVGIG (reference sequence). CDR3 sequence: CAWSVLQGTTDTQYF. In nucleotides, the CDR3 is TGTGCCTGGAGTGTTTTGCAGGGGACCACAGATACGCAGTATTTT.

CDR3: CASRSGHYEQYF. CDR3 bases: TGTGCCAGCAGAAGTGGACACTACGAGCAGTACTTC. The chain combines TRBV5-8 with TRBJ2-7, with D perhaps TRBD1 (5 bases). The CDR3 is 12 amino acids. V lost 5 bases and J 3 bases, leaving 9 bases between the germline ends. The germline V gene encodes CDR1 SGHTS and CDR2 YDEGEE.

The chain couples TRBV7-3 to TRBJ1-6; D not resolved. This CDR3 has 13 residues. Germline V gene sequence: CDR1 SGHTA, CDR2 FQGTGA. The V gene lost 0 bases and the J gene lost 10 bases, with 7 bases spanning the gap. The DNA of the CDR3 is TGTGCCAGCAGCTTAACGGGAAGCTCACCCCTCCACTTT. Residues: CASSLTGSSPLHF.

This clone was counted a few times. V is TRBV28 and J is TRBJ1-2, with 11 bases matching TRBD1. The CDR3 spans 15 residues. Unmatched junction bases numbered 3, after V lost 4 bases and J lost 2 bases. Germline values: CDR1 MDHEN, CDR2 SYDVKM. CDR3 residues: CASSSWTGGNYGYTF. Written as DNA, the CDR3 is TGTGCCAGCAGTTCGTGGACAGGGGGCAACTATGGCTACACCTTC.

The chain combines TRBV13 with TRBJ2-7; 9 bases fit TRBD1. J was trimmed by 3 bases and V by 5 bases; bases with no gene match: 8. The germline V gene has CDR1 PRHDT and CDR2 FYEKMQ (reference sequence). The CDR3 has 15 residues. CDR3 sequence (DNA): TGTGCCAGCAGCCCGCGAGGGGACAGGGACTACGAGCAGTACTTC. This translates into CASSPRGDRDYEQYF. The full variable domain, completed using reference TRBV13 and TRBJ2-7, is AAGVIQSPRHLIKEKRETATLKCYPIPRHDTVYWYQQGPGQDPQFLISFYEKMQSDKGSIPDRFSAQQFSDYHSELNMSSLELGDSALYFCASSPRGDRDYEQYFGPGTRLTVT.

V gene TRBV11-2 combines with J gene TRBJ2-7; 12 nucleotides agree with TRBD1. Germline V lookup: CDR1 SGHAT, CDR2 FQNNGV. The CDR3 runs 14 residues. With V trimmed by 3 bases and J by 4 bases, 1 base remained unmatched. CDR3 coding DNA: TGTGCCAGCAGCTTGGGACAGGGGGCTTACGAGCAGTACTTC. Translating gives CASSLGQGAYEQYF.

The chain has TRBV28 and TRBJ2-3; D remains ambiguous. Germline CDR1 MDHEN, CDR2 SYDVKM. There are 13 residues in the CDR3. Deletions cut 3 bases from V and 5 bases from J, with 9 bases between. Here the CDR3 reads CASSFLDGDTQYF. The DNA for the CDR3 is TGTGCCAGCAGTTTTTTGGATGGAGATACGCAGTATTTT.

J is TRBJ2-1 and V is TRBV6-5; 8 positions match TRBD2. CDR1 and CDR2 from the germline V gene are MNHEY and SVGAGI. CDR3 length: 15 residues. The junction had 6 bases not matched to a gene; V was cut back by 6 bases and J by 2 bases. This CDR3 is CASSQSGSPYNEQFF. The DNA of the CDR3 is TGTGCCAGCAGCCAAAGCGGGAGCCCCTACAATGAGCAGTTCTTC.

This clone was recorded once. The rearrangement joins TRBV9 to TRBJ2-7; the D is unclear. V dropped 3 bases and J dropped 4 bases, with 14 bases sitting between them. CDR1 is SGDLS, CDR2 YYNGEE, per germline. The length of the CDR3 is 14 residues. CDR3 residues: CASSAGTVGYEQYF. CDR3 DNA sequence: TGTGCCAGCAGCGCTGGAACCGTCGGTTACGAGCAGTACTTC.